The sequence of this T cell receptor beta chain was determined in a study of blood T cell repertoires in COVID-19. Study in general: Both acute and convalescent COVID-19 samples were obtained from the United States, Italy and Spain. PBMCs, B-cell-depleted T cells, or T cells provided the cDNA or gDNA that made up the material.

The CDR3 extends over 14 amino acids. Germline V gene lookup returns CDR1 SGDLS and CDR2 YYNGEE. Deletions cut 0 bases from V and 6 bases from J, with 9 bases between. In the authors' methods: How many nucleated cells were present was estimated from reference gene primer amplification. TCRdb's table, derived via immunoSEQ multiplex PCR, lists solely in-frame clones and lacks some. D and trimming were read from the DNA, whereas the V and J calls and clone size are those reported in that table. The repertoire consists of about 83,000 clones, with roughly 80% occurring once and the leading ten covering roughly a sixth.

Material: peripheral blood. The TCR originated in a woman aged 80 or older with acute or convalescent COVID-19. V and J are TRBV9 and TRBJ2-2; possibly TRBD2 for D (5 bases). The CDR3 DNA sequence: TGTGCCAGCAGCGTAGCATCCGGGGCCGGGGAGCTGTTTTTT. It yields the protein CASSVASGAGELFF.